Listed here are 6 T cell receptor beta chains from one sample, sequenced in a study of blood T cell repertoires in COVID-19. Measured with immunoSEQ multiplex PCR; TCRdb has only the in-frame clones, and not every one. The table includes approximately 210,000 clones, roughly 85% detected once. Sequenced material: peripheral blood. The receptors were gathered from a woman in her 70s with active or convalescent COVID-19.

The J gene is TRBJ1-3, the V gene TRBV5-8; D unclear. V was clipped by 5 bases and J by 4 bases, with 13 bases between them. CDR3 length: 14 amino acids. CDR1 is SGHTS and CDR2 is YDEGEE in the germline V gene. The CDR3 bases are TGTGCCAGCAGGGAGGGCCTGGACGGAAACACCATATATTTT. As protein: CASREGLDGNTIYF.

Concerning this clone: One junction end does not reproduce the germline sequence, and a read error may be involved. The same CDR3 can be traced to other DNA sequences in this sample. The CDR3 nucleotides are TGTGCCAGCAGTTTATTAGCAGCTTTCCATGGTTACACCTTC. Its translation is CASSLLAAFHGYTF. The J gene is TRBJ1-2, the V gene TRBV28; D is unclear. The germline V gene encodes CDR1 MDHEN and CDR2 SYDVKM. The CDR3 length is 14 residues.

The chain has TRBV24-1 and TRBJ2-3; TRBD1 matches at 9 bases. The CDR3 has 15 amino acids. Germline CDR1 KGHDR, CDR2 SFDVKD. The trim removed 5 bases at V and 2 bases at J, leaving 4 bases unmatched. This CDR3 reads CATSAGQGYTDTQYF. DNA of the CDR3: TGTGCCACCAGTGCAGGACAGGGGTACACAGATACGCAGTATTTT.

V gene TRBV10-3 combines with J gene TRBJ2-1; maybe TRBD2 (7 bases). Germline loops: CDR1 ENHRY, CDR2 SYGVKD. This CDR3 is 14 amino acids long. V lost 3 bases, J lost 5 bases, and 11 bases lay in between. The CDR3 spells CAISERGGDNEQFF. In DNA form, the CDR3 reads TGTGCCATCAGTGAAAGGGGGGGGGACAATGAGCAGTTCTTC.

In the case of this clone: The sample contains more than one DNA sequence encoding this CDR3. The CDR3 spells CASSLGQGAYEQYF. CDR3 nucleotides: TGTGCCAGCAGCCTGGGACAGGGGGCCTACGAGCAGTACTTC. This chain connects TRBV5-6 to TRBJ2-7; 11 positions match TRBD1. CDR1 is SGHDT and CDR2 is YYEEEE in the germline V gene. The CDR3 has 14 residues. J gave up 2 bases and V 4 bases, and 2 bases lay outside the gene matches.

The chain links TRBV3-1 (or the pseudogene TRBV3-2) to TRBJ1-2; D not certain. Germline V CDR1 and CDR2: LGHDT, YNNKEL (reference sequence). Trimming removed 2 bases at V and 3 bases at J, with 10 bases between. CDR3 length: 14 residues. In DNA form, the CDR3 reads TGTGCCAGCAGCCAACCTGACGCGGACTATGGCTACACCTTC. This translates into CASSQPDADYGYTF.